This T cell receptor (beta chain) was obtained from a study of shared clonotypes between healthy human individuals. Looking at the study overall: Used for every donor were three CD4 naive, three CD4 memory, two CD8 naive and one CD8 memory plate. Study-level points and caveats: Clonotypes shared by all four donors outscored non-shared clonotypes in generation probability. Among donors, clonotype sharing was expected to be affected by sequencing depth.

CDR1 is PRHDT, CDR2 FYEKMQ, per germline (reference sequence). CDR3 length: 15 residues. V was pared by 1 base and J by 2 bases, with 4 bases of the junction left unmatched. The naive CD8 fraction comprised CD45RO-negative cells positively selected for CCR7 and excluded terminally differentiated effector memory CD45RA+ cells. Note on this clone: Its cognate antigen is unknown.

The assay was run at deep level. The repertoire was sequenced with immunoSEQ multiplex PCR; TCRdb's copy has only in-frame clones and lacks some. The sample has about 1,900,000 clones, less than 95% seen once. The receptor was isolated from a man in his late teens or twenties in good health. The chain employs TRBV13 and TRBJ2-5, with TRBD2 matching 7 bases. Sequenced: naive CD8+ T cells sorted from blood. In DNA form, the CDR3 reads TGTGCCAGCAGCTTAGCTTTGGGGGGGCAAGAGACCCAGTACTTC. It specifies CASSLALGGQETQYF.